Listed below are T cell receptor beta chains from one sample, sequenced in a study of control samples from healthy donors and cancer patients. Measured with immunoSEQ multiplex PCR; TCRdb has only the in-frame clones, and not every one. The repertoire consists of around 110,000 clones, with 80% to 90% occurring once and the leading ten covering around 1.1%. Input material: PBMCs. Receptors originate from a woman aged 45-65 years with colorectal cancer. CDR3s include the opening cysteine and the closing phenylalanine or tryptophan. Fields, in order: CDR3 DNA, CDR3 protein, D gene, clone size, J gene, V gene. A D gene is named only where the DNA matches it firmly. Expanded clones get a size class; other rows say once, few or many, or leave the size out.

TGTGCCACCAGCAGGGCGGGACAGCACAATCAGCCCCAGCATTTT	CATSRAGQHNQPQHF	TRBD1	-	TRBJ1-5	TRBV15
TGTGCCAGCAGTTTAGAAACAGGGACCTATGGCTACACCTTC	CASSLETGTYGYTF	-	-	TRBJ1-2	TRBV28
TGCAGCGTTACCCAGGGGGGGTACGGCTACACCTTC	CSVTQGGYGYTF	TRBD1	-	TRBJ1-2	TRBV29-1
TGTGCCAGTAGTCCGACTGGGACAGGGTGGGATGGCTACACCTTC	CASSPTGTGWDGYTF	TRBD1	medium-sized	TRBJ1-2	TRBV19
TGTGCCAGCAGCTTGTTTGGGGTCTCTAGGGAGCAGTACTTC	CASSLFGVSREQYF	-	-	TRBJ2-7	TRBV5-6
TGCGCCAGCAGCTTGGGTCAGGCTAACTATGGCTACACCTTC	CASSLGQANYGYTF	-	once	TRBJ1-2	TRBV5-1
TGTGCCAGCAGCTTCGGGACAGGGCGGAACACTGAAGCTTTCTTT	CASSFGTGRNTEAFF	TRBD1	few	TRBJ1-1	TRBV11-2
TGTGCCAGCGGGGCAGGGGGATTATACGAGCAGTACTTC	CASGAGGLYEQYF	TRBD1	-	TRBJ2-7	TRBV2
TGTGCCAGCAGCCAAGAAGAGGGTCAGGTGGCCCAGTACTTC	CASSQEEGQVAQYF	-	-	TRBJ2-5	TRBV4-2
TGTGCCAGCAGTGATGCGGAGGGAATCTATGGCTACACCTTC	CASSDAEGIYGYTF	-	-	TRBJ1-2	TRBV2
TGTGCCAGCAGCTTAACCCGACAGGGGAGTGATGAGCAGTTCTTC	CASSLTRQGSDEQFF	TRBD1	few	TRBJ2-1	TRBV7-3
TGTGCCAGCAGTTTCGGGAATCCCTACGAGCAGTACTTC	CASSFGNPYEQYF	-	-	TRBJ2-7	TRBV12-3/TRBV12-4
TGTGCCTGGAGTGTACGAACCGGGGAGCTGTTTTTT	CAWSVRTGELFF	-	few	TRBJ2-2	TRBV30
TGTGCCAGCAGCCGAGCACGGGGGACTGAAGCTTTCTTT	CASSRARGTEAFF	-	-	TRBJ1-1	TRBV12-3/TRBV12-4
TGTGCCAGCAGCCAAGATCAACTAGCGGTCAGGGGGGTCGGCGAGCAGTTCTTC	CASSQDQLAVRGVGEQFF	-	-	TRBJ2-1	TRBV3-1/TRBV3-2